Listed below are T cell receptor beta chains from one sample, sequenced in a study of cytomegalovirus exposure and HLA in healthy donors. Sequenced by immunoSEQ multiplex PCR; TCRdb stores in-frame clones only, minus some. In total, the table holds 60,000 to 90,000 clones. Source material: PBMCs. These receptors all stem from a woman in her thirties or forties in good health and CMV-seropositive. The CDR3 runs from the conserved cysteine through the conserved F or W. Fields, in order: J gene, clone size, D gene, V gene, CDR3 protein, CDR3 DNA. A D gene is named only where the DNA matches it firmly. Clone size is not always given. Where it is, it says once, few, many or a class for expanded clones.

TRBJ1-1	.	TRBD1	TRBV5-1	CASSTLPQGTQPEAFF	TGCGCCAGCAGCACCCTGCCACAGGGGACCCAACCTGAAGCTTTCTTT
TRBJ2-7	.	.	TRBV18	CASSPGRQGEQYF	TGTGCCAGCTCACCCGGGAGACAAGGCGAGCAGTACTTC
TRBJ2-3	.	.	TRBV6-4	CASSDSSGGAGDTQYF	TGTGCCAGCAGTGACTCGAGTGGGGGGGCCGGAGATACGCAGTATTTT
TRBJ1-2	.	TRBD1	TRBV6-5	CASSLISDRGRGYTF	TGTGCCAGCAGTTTGATATCGGACAGGGGACGCGGCTACACCTTC
TRBJ2-7	.	.	TRBV4-2	CASSLNRGGSYEQYF	TGTGCCAGCAGCCTTAACAGGGGGGGGTCCTACGAGCAGTACTTC
TRBJ1-2	.	.	TRBV5-6	CASSPTGFYYGYTF	TGTGCCAGCAGCCCTACCGGGTTTTACTATGGCTACACCTTC
TRBJ2-1	.	.	TRBV11-2	CASSYGGEQFF	TGTGCCAGCAGCTACGGCGGTGAGCAGTTCTTC
TRBJ1-2	.	TRBD1	TRBV19	CASSSPGTGNYGYTF	TGTGCCAGTAGTTCCCCAGGGACAGGGAATTATGGCTACACCTTC
TRBJ2-5	.	TRBD1	TRBV25-1	CASSEHPGGQETQYF	TGTGCCAGCAGTGAACACCCAGGGGGCCAAGAGACCCAGTACTTC
TRBJ2-2	.	.	TRBV7-7	CASSLTAGELFF	TGTGCTAGCAGCCTAACGGCCGGGGAGCTGTTTTTT
TRBJ2-6	.	.	TRBV27	CASSLSYREGANVLTF	TGTGCCAGCAGTTTATCTTACAGGGAGGGGGCCAACGTCCTGACTTTC
TRBJ2-3	.	TRBD2	TRBV28	CASSLISGRAADTQYF	TGTGCCAGCAGTTTGATTAGCGGGAGGGCCGCAGATACGCAGTATTTT
TRBJ2-5	.	TRBD1	TRBV28	CATIGNRDRGYETQYF	TGTGCCACTATTGGGAACCGGGACAGGGGATACGAGACCCAGTACTTC
TRBJ2-7	.	TRBD1	TRBV27	CASRSGTVKLYEQYF	TGTGCCAGCAGATCCGGGACAGTGAAACTTTACGAGCAGTACTTC
TRBJ2-3	.	TRBD2	TRBV15	CATSRDTSGADTQYF	TGTGCCACCAGCAGAGATACTAGCGGAGCAGATACGCAGTATTTT
TRBJ2-5	.	.	TRBV9	CASSVGQGGNQETQYF	TGTGCCAGCAGCGTAGGGCAGGGAGGTAATCAAGAGACCCAGTACTTC
TRBJ2-7	.	.	TRBV19	CASRRRDNSYEQYF	TGTGCCAGTAGACGACGGGACAACTCCTACGAGCAGTACTTC
TRBJ2-6	.	TRBD1	TRBV19	CASSIGQGVSGANVLTF	TGTGCCAGTAGTATTGGACAGGGAGTTTCTGGGGCCAACGTCCTGACTTTC
TRBJ2-7	.	TRBD1	TRBV28	CASSRDRGYEQYF	TGTGCCAGCAGTCGGGACAGGGGGTACGAGCAGTACTTC
TRBJ1-5	.	.	TRBV2	CASRIQGYSNQPQHF	TGTGCCAGCAGGATACAGGGTTATAGCAATCAGCCCCAGCATTTT
TRBJ2-3	.	.	TRBV10-1	CASSESSLAQYF	TGCGCCAGCAGTGAGTCAAGCCTGGCGCAGTATTTT
TRBJ1-1	.	.	TRBV18	CASSPTGFGNTEAFF	TGTGCCAGCTCACCAACAGGGTTCGGGAACACTGAAGCTTTCTTT
TRBJ1-5	.	.	TRBV6-1	CASSENGEGAQPQHF	TGTGCCAGCAGTGAAAATGGGGAAGGGGCACAGCCCCAGCATTTT
TRBJ2-5	.	.	TRBV7-9	CASSLTPRQETQYF	TGTGCCAGCAGCTTAACCCCCAGGCAAGAGACCCAGTACTTC
TRBJ1-4	.	.	TRBV7-2	CASSLEPNEKLFF	TGTGCCAGCAGCCTAGAGCCTAATGAAAAACTGTTTTTT
TRBJ1-5	.	.	TRBV6-5	CATSTGYYSNQPQHF	TGTGCCACCTCGACAGGTTATTATAGCAATCAGCCCCAGCATTTT
TRBJ2-7	.	TRBD1	TRBV5-4	CASTPGGQGAIYEQYF	TGTGCCAGCACCCCCGGAGGACAGGGGGCCATCTACGAGCAGTACTTC
TRBJ2-7	.	.	TRBV30	CAWSQGSRSYEQYF	TGTGCCTGGAGCCAGGGCAGTAGGAGCTACGAGCAGTACTTC
TRBJ1-3	.	.	TRBV7-9	CASSLVGDGNTIYF	TGTGCCAGCAGCTTAGTAGGGGATGGAAACACCATATATTTT
TRBJ1-2	.	TRBD1	TRBV30	CAWIERWTGGLNYGYTF	TGTGCCTGGATCGAACGATGGACAGGGGGCTTGAACTATGGCTACACCTTC
TRBJ2-7	.	TRBD2	TRBV5-1	CASSVGLADHAYEQYF	TGCGCCAGCAGCGTGGGACTAGCGGACCACGCCTACGAGCAGTACTTC
TRBJ2-3	.	.	TRBV4-1	CASSQGGSADTQYF	TGCGCCAGCAGCCAAGGTGGGAGCGCAGATACGCAGTATTTT
TRBJ2-1	.	TRBD2	TRBV6-1	CASSEAPFSGREDNEQFF	TGTGCCAGCAGTGAAGCCCCCTTTAGCGGGAGGGAAGACAATGAGCAGTTCTTC
TRBJ1-4	.	.	TRBV29-1	CSVEWGDNEKLFF	TGCAGCGTTGAGTGGGGCGATAATGAAAAACTGTTTTTT
TRBJ2-7	.	TRBD1	TRBV11-2	CASSLDPGQSYEQYF	TGTGCCAGCAGCTTAGACCCGGGACAGTCCTACGAGCAGTACTTC
TRBJ1-1	.	.	TRBV6-5	CASSYAGPTEAFF	TGTGCCAGCAGTTACGCGGGGCCCACTGAAGCTTTCTTT
TRBJ1-1	.	.	TRBV27	CASSAVNTEAFF	TGTGCCAGCAGTGCAGTGAACACTGAAGCTTTCTTT
TRBJ2-5	.	TRBD1	TRBV19	CASRVKGTGWVGQETQYF	TGTGCCAGTCGCGTAAAAGGGACAGGGTGGGTTGGACAAGAGACCCAGTACTTC
TRBJ1-4	.	TRBD1	TRBV28	CASSSDRVGEKLFF	TGTGCCAGCAGTTCGGACAGGGTGGGCGAAAAACTGTTTTTT
TRBJ2-3	.	.	TRBV7-9	CASISGLLADTQYF	TGTGCCAGCATTTCGGGACTCCTGGCAGATACGCAGTATTTT
TRBJ2-7	.	.	TRBV10-3	CAISDPGGTSSYEQYF	TGTGCCATCAGTGACCCTGGGGGGACCAGCTCCTACGAGCAGTACTTC
TRBJ1-2	.	.	TRBV4-2	CASSQERGMDYGYTF	TGTGCCAGCAGCCAAGAGCGGGGGATGGACTATGGCTACACCTTC
TRBJ1-4	.	TRBD1	TRBV18	CASSPRQGSEKLFF	TGTGCCAGCTCACCCCGACAGGGGAGTGAAAAACTGTTTTTT
TRBJ2-1	.	.	TRBV28	CASKTGESYNEQFF	TGTGCCAGCAAGACAGGAGAAAGCTACAATGAGCAGTTCTTC
TRBJ2-2	.	TRBD2	TRBV9	CASKGREGLGELFF	TGTGCCAGCAAGGGGCGGGAGGGCCTCGGGGAGCTGTTTTTT
TRBJ1-2	.	.	TRBV7-2	CASSLVSGQNDGYTF	TGTGCCAGCAGCTTAGTTTCCGGACAGAACGATGGCTACACCTTC
TRBJ1-1	medium-sized	.	TRBV4-1	CASSLRSMNTEAFF	TGCGCCAGCAGCCTACGGTCTATGAACACTGAAGCTTTCTTT
TRBJ2-3	.	.	TRBV7-2	CASSPRRSLVDTQYF	TGTGCCAGCAGCCCGAGAAGGAGCTTGGTCGATACGCAGTATTTT